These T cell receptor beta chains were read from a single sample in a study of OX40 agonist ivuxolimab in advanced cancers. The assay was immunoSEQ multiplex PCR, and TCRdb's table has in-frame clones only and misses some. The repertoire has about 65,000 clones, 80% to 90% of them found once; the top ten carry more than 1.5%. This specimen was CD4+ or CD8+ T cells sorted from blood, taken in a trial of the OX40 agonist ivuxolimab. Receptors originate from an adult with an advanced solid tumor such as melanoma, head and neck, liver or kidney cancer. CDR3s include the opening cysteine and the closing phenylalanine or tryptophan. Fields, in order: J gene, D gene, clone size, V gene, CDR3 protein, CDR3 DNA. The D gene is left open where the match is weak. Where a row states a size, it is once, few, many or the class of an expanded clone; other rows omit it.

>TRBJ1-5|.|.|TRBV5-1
CASSPEDGGNQPQHF
TGCGCCAGCAGCCCCGAAGACGGGGGGAATCAGCCCCAGCATTTT
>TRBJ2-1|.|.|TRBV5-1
CASSLQGPNNEQFF
TGCGCCAGCAGCCTGCAGGGGCCAAACAATGAGCAGTTCTTC
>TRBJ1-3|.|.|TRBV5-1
CASSLMEGTPGNTIYF
TGCGCCAGCAGCTTGATGGAAGGTACACCTGGAAACACCATATATTTT
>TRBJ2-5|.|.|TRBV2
CASSLQQETQYF
TGTGCCAGCAGTTTACAGCAAGAGACCCAGTACTTC
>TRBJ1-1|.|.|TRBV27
CASSLRAQGGGTEAFF
TGTGCCAGCAGTTTAAGGGCCCAAGGGGGGGGGACTGAAGCTTTCTTT
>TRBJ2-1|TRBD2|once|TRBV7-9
CASSQWGTSGYNEQFF
TGTGCCAGCAGCCAATGGGGGACTAGCGGTTACAATGAGCAGTTCTTC
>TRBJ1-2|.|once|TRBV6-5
CASTGWGNYGYTF
TGTGCCAGCACGGGGTGGGGGAACTATGGCTACACCTTC
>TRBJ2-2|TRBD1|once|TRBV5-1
CASKKQGAGTGELFF
TGCGCCAGTAAAAAACAGGGGGCTGGGACCGGGGAGCTGTTTTTT
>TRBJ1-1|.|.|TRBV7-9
CASSSETVMNTEAFF
TGTGCCAGCAGCTCGGAGACAGTCATGAACACTGAAGCTTTCTTT
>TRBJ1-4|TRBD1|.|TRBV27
CASSNPDRGDEKLFF
TGTGCCAGCAGTAATCCAGACAGGGGGGATGAAAAACTGTTTTTT
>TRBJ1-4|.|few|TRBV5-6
CASILRGTTNEKLFF
TGTGCCAGCATCCTAAGAGGTACAACTAATGAAAAACTGTTTTTT
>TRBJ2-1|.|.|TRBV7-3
CASSPDRAYNEQFF
TGTGCCAGCAGCCCGGACAGAGCGTACAATGAGCAGTTCTTC
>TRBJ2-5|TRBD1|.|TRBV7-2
CASSLFGRGQETQYF
TGTGCCAGCAGCTTATTTGGCAGGGGGCAAGAGACCCAGTACTTC
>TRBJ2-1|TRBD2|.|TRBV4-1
CASSRQLAGVRGQFF
TGCGCCAGCAGCCGGCAACTAGCGGGAGTTCGTGGGCAGTTCTTC
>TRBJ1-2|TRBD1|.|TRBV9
CASSQTGFDGYTF
TGTGCCAGCAGCCAGACAGGGTTCGATGGCTACACCTTC
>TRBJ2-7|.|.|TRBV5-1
CASSFIREPYEQYF
TGCGCCAGCAGCTTTATCAGGGAACCCTACGAGCAGTACTTC
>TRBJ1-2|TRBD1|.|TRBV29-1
CSVGQGDGYTF
TGCAGCGTTGGACAGGGGGATGGCTACACCTTC
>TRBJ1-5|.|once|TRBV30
CAWSVGIINQPQHF
TGTGCCTGGAGTGTTGGTATAATCAATCAGCCCCAGCATTTT
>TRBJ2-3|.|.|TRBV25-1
CASSEYGGSSSDTQYF
TGTGCCAGCAGTGAATACGGAGGGAGCAGCTCAGATACGCAGTATTTT
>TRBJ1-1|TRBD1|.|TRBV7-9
CASSWDSGRANTEAFF
TGTGCCAGCAGCTGGGACAGTGGAAGGGCGAACACTGAAGCTTTCTTT
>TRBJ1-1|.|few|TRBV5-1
CASSFEWNTEAFF
TGCGCCAGCAGCTTCGAGTGGAACACTGAAGCTTTCTTT
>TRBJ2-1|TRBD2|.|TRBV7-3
CASSLRGGSFDEQFF
TGTGCCAGCAGCTTACGCGGCGGGAGTTTCGATGAGCAGTTCTTC
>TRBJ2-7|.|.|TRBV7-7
CASSLRDYEQYF
TGTGCCAGCAGCCTCAGAGACTACGAGCAGTACTTC
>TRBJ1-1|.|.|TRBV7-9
CASSLGGGGENTEAFF
TGTGCCAGCAGCTTAGGAGGAGGGGGGGAGAACACTGAAGCTTTCTTT
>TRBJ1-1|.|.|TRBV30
CAWSVLVNTEAFF
TGTGCCTGGAGTGTGTTGGTGAACACTGAAGCTTTCTTT
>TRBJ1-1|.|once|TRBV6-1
CASTPTALTEAFF
TGTGCCAGCACGCCGACCGCCCTAACTGAAGCTTTCTTT
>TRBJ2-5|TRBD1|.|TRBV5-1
CASSLGPTGEGQYF
TGCGCCAGCAGCTTGGGCCCTACAGGGGAAGGCCAGTACTTC
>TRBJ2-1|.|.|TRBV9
CASSSGTYNEQFF
TGTGCCAGCAGCTCTGGGACCTACAATGAGCAGTTCTTC
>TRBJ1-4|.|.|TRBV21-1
CASTWGRGLFF
TGTGCCAGCACCTGGGGGAGAGGACTGTTTTTT
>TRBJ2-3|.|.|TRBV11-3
CASSSSDTQYF
TGTGCCAGCAGTTCCTCAGATACGCAGTATTTT
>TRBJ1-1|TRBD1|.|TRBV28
CASSLIIGTGDTEAFF
TGTGCCAGCAGTTTAATTATCGGGACAGGGGACACTGAAGCTTTCTTT
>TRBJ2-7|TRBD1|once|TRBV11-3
CASSFTGTGGEQYF
TGTGCCAGCAGCTTTACCGGGACAGGGGGTGAGCAGTACTTC
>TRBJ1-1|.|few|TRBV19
CASSMKPGRAFF
TGTGCCAGTAGTATGAAGCCCGGCAGGGCTTTCTTT
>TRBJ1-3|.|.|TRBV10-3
CAISGSGNTIYF
TGTGCCATCAGCGGATCTGGAAACACCATATATTTT
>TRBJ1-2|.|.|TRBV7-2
CASSQRWGGLYGYTF
TGTGCCAGCAGCCAACGATGGGGAGGTCTCTATGGCTACACCTTC
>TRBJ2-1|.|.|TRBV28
CASSLRGSRSYNEQFF
TGTGCCAGCAGTTTAAGGGGGAGCAGGTCCTACAATGAGCAGTTCTTC
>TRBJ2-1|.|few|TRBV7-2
CASSFGGYNEQFF
TGTGCCAGCAGCTTCGGCGGCTACAATGAGCAGTTCTTC
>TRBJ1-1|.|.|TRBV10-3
CASTPDLMNTEAFF
TGTGCCAGCACACCAGACCTCATGAACACTGAAGCTTTCTTT
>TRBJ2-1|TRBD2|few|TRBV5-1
CASSFSAGEVGEQFF
TGCGCCAGCAGCTTTTCGGCGGGAGAGGTCGGTGAGCAGTTCTTC
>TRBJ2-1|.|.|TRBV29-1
CSVKGTRLSIFSDEQFF
TGCAGCGTTAAAGGGACCCGCCTATCCATATTTAGCGATGAGCAGTTCTTC
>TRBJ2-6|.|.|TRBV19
CASRSVHLSGANVLTF
TGTGCCAGTAGGAGTGTCCACCTCTCTGGGGCCAACGTCCTGACTTTC
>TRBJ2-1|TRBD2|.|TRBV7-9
CASSLAGTGGEQFF
TGTGCCAGCAGCTTAGCGGGAACGGGAGGGGAGCAGTTCTTC
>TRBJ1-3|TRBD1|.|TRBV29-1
CSVWGGQANSGNTIYF
TGCAGCGTTTGGGGGGGACAGGCTAACTCTGGAAACACCATATATTTT
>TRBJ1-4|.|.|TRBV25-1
CASSTWEGEKLFF
TGTGCCAGCAGTACCTGGGAGGGAGAAAAACTGTTTTTT
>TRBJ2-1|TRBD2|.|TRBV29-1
CSVLGLAVPREFF
TGCAGCGTTCTGGGACTAGCGGTCCCCCGGGAGTTCTTC
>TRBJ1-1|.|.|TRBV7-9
CASSRRAGIPEAFF
TGTGCCAGCAGCAGAAGGGCAGGAATACCCGAAGCTTTCTTT
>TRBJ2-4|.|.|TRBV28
CASSLVHSKNIQYF
TGTGCCAGCAGTCTGGTGCACTCCAAAAACATTCAGTACTTC
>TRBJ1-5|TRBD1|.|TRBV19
CASSILQGAHNQPQHF
TGTGCCAGTAGTATCTTACAGGGGGCCCACAATCAGCCCCAGCATTTT
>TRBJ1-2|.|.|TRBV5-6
CASSFLQGLVESGGYTF
TGTGCCAGCAGCTTTCTTCAGGGGTTGGTGGAATCGGGAGGCTACACCTTC
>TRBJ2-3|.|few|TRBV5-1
CASSLAGADTQYF
TGCGCCAGCAGCTTGGCGGGAGCAGATACGCAGTATTTT
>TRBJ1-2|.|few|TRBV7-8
CASSLAYRVRGYTF
TGTGCCAGCAGCTTAGCGTACAGGGTGCGTGGCTACACCTTC
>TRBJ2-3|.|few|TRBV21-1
CASSKGLAGDLDTQYF
TGTGCCAGCAGCAAAGGACTAGCGGGAGATTTAGATACGCAGTATTTT
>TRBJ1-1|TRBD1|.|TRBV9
CASSEGGTADEAFF
TGTGCCAGCAGTGAAGGCGGGACAGCCGACGAAGCTTTCTTT
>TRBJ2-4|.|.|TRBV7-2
CASSRRLGFIQYF
TGTGCCAGCAGCCGTCGGCTAGGTTTCATTCAGTACTTC
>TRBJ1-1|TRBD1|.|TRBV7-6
CASSQQGAPDPLGAFF
TGTGCCAGCAGCCAACAGGGGGCCCCGGACCCGTTGGGAGCTTTCTTT
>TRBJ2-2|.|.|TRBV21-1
CASSSKGYRLDTGELFF
TGTGCCAGCAGCAGTAAGGGGTATCGTTTGGACACCGGGGAGCTGTTTTTT
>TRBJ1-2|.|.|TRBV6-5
CASSSSGTRYGYTF
TGTGCCAGCAGTTCCTCCGGGACACGCTATGGCTACACCTTC
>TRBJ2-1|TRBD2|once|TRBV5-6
CASSYGLAGNNEQFF
TGTGCCAGCAGCTATGGACTAGCGGGAAACAATGAGCAGTTCTTC
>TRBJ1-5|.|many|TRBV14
CASSQVWILRGPQHF
TGTGCCAGCAGCCAAGTTTGGATCCTTAGGGGGCCCCAGCATTTT